This paragraph covers one T cell receptor beta chain sequence. Its target is unknown. The data were obtained in a study of long-term antiretroviral therapy in people with HIV. Study results and limitations: Pre-ART expanded clones dominated the repertoire at every time point. Collection of the blood took place between the mid-2000s and the late 2010s. The ART regimens in use then may have been less effective than current ones.

Survey level was the resolution at which the v3.0 immunoSEQ assay ran. A target of roughly 35,000-50,000 T-cell genomes per sample was set for sequencing. TCRdb's copy holds only in-frame clones and misses some; the assay was immunoSEQ multiplex PCR. Here the sample spans 27,000 or so clones, around four fifths being singletons. Cryopreserved PBMC numbered about 1-10 million per sample before DNA extraction. The CDR3 is 13 residues long. V dropped 5 bases and J dropped 0; count of bases not matched to a gene: 3. Germline CDR1 and CDR2: GTSNPN and SVGIG (reference sequence). This sequence was found in a man between 50 and 59 years old with HIV. V gene TRBV30 combines with J gene TRBJ1-1; TRBD1 matches 7 bases. The material was unsorted PBMCs, obtained 2.9 years after starting antiretroviral therapy. The CDR3 loop is CAWDRVMNTEAFF. DNA for the CDR3: TGTGCCTGGGACAGGGTAATGAACACTGAAGCTTTCTTT.